The sequence of this T cell receptor (beta chain) was determined in a study of blood T cell repertoires in COVID-19. About the study: Samples taken during acute and convalescent COVID-19 were collected in the United States, Italy and Spain. T cells, B-cell-depleted T cells, or PBMCs supplied cDNA or gDNA.

V dropped 5 bases and J dropped 5 bases, with 17 bases sitting between them. CDR1 and CDR2 from the germline V gene are SGDLS and YYNGEE. The CDR3 has 14 amino acids. How the authors handled the data: Estimation of nucleated cell counts was performed using reference gene primer amplification. TCRdb's copy holds only in-frame clones and misses some; the assay was immunoSEQ multiplex PCR. The D gene and trimming were derived from the DNA, and the V and J assignments and clone size from that table. This sample has about 110,000 clones; about 75% occur once, and the top ten carry around 15%. V and J are TRBV9 and TRBJ2-7; D is unresolved. Specimen: peripheral blood. This sequence was found in a woman aged 80 or older with active or convalescent COVID-19. The CDR3 nucleotides read TGTGCCAGCAGTCCCCGGTCTGGTTCGGACGAGCAGTACTTC. This encodes CASSPRSGSDEQYF. Variable domain in full (rest from reference TRBV9 and TRBJ2-7): DSGVTQTPKHLITATGQRVTLRCSPRSGDLSVYWYQQSLDQGLQFLIQYYNGEERAKGNILERFSAQQFPDLHSELNLSSLELGDSALYFCASSPRSGSDEQYFGPGTRLTVT.